One T cell receptor (beta chain) is described in this entry. The antigen is unknown. The data stem from a study of OX40 agonist ivuxolimab in advanced cancers. Whole-study context: Participants averaged approximately 60 years of age (range roughly 20 to 90) and were around 85% male.

Overall study results and limits: At 0.1 to 3.0 mg/kg, CD4+ and CD8+ blood T cells expanded clonally by week 6.

Produced via immunoSEQ multiplex PCR; TCRdb's table is partial and in-frame only. The table records about 82,000 clones, 91% of them present only once. The germline CDR1 and CDR2 sequences are MGHRA and YSYEKL. V was trimmed by 0 bases and J by 7 bases, leaving 19 bases between them. The CDR3 totals 17 residues. Sequences were derived from CD4+ or CD8+ T cells sorted from blood, sampled in a trial of the OX40 agonist ivuxolimab. The chain uses TRBV4-1 and TRBJ1-3; tentative D call: TRBD1 (6 bases). This TCR derives from an adult with an advanced solid tumor such as melanoma, head and neck, liver or kidney cancer. The DNA of the CDR3 is TGCGCCAGCAGCCAAGATCTTGGGGGGCAAGTAAGGAACACCATATATTTT. Its translation: CASSQDLGGQVRNTIYF.